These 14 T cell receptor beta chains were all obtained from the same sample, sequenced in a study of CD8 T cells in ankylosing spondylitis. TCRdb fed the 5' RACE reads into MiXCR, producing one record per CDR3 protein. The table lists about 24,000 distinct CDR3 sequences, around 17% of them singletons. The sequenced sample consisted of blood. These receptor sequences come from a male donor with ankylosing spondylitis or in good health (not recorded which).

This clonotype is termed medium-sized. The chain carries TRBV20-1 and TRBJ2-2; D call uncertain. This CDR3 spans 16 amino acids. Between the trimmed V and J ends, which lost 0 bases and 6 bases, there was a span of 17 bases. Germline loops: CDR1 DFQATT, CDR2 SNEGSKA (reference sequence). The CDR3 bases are TGCAGTGCTAGAGATTTGCTGGAGATAAGGGCCGGGGAGCTGTTTTTT. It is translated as CSARDLLEIRAGELFF.

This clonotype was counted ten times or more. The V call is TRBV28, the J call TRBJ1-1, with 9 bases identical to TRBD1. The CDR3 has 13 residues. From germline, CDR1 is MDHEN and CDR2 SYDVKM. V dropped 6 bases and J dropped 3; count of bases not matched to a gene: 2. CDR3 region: CASRRQGDTEAFF. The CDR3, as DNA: TGTGCCAGCAGGCGACAGGGGGACACTGAAGCTTTCTTT.

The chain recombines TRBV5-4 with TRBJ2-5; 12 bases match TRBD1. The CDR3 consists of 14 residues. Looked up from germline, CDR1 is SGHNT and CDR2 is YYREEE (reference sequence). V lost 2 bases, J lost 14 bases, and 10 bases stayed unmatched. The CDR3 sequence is CASSFNPRDRGQYF. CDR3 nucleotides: TGTGCCAGCAGCTTCAACCCCCGGGACAGGGGGCAATACTTC.

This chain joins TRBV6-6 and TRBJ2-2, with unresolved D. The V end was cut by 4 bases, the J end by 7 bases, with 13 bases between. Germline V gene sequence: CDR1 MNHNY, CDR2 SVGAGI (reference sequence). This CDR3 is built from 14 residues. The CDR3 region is CASSFRASIGELFF. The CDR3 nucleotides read TGTGCCAGCAGTTTTAGAGCCTCGATCGGGGAGCTGTTTTTT.

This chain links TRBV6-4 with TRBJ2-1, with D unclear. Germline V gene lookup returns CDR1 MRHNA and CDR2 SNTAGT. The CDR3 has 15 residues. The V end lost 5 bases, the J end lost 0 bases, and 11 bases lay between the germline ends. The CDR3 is CASSNLLSSYNEQFF. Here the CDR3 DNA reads TGTGCCAGCAGTAACCTCCTGAGCTCCTACAATGAGCAGTTCTTC.

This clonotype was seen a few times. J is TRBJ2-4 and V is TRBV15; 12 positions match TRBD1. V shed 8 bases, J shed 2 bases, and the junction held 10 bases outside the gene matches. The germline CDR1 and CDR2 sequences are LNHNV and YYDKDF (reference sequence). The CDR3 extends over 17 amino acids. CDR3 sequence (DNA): TGTGCCACCGAGCCGGGACAGGGGGCGCTGACCAAAAACATTCAGTACTTC. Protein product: CATEPGQGALTKNIQYF.

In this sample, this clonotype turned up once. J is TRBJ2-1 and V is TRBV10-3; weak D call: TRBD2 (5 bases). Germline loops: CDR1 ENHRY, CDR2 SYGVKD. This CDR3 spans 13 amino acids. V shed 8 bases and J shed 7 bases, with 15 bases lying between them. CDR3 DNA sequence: TGTGCCATCGGTAGCGAGAGGACTAATGAGCAGTTCTTC. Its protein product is CAIGSERTNEQFF.

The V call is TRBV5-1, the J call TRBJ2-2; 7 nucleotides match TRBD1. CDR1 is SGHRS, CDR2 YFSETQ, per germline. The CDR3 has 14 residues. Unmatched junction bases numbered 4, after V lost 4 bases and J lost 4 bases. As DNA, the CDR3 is TGCGCCAGCAGCACAGGGGCCTCCACCGGGGAGCTGTTTTTT. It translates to CASSTGASTGELFF.

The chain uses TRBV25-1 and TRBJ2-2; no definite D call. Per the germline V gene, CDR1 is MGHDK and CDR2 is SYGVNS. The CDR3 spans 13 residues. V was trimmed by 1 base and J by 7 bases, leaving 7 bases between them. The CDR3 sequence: CASSESPFGELFF. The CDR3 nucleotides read TGTGCCAGCAGTGAATCCCCGTTCGGGGAGCTGTTTTTT.

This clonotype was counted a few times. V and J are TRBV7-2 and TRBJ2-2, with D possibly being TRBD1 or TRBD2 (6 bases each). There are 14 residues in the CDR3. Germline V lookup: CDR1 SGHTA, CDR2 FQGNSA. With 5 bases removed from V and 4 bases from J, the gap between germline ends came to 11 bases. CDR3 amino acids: CASSQRGATGELFF. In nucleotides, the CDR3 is TGTGCCAGCAGCCAGAGGGGGGCCACCGGGGAGCTGTTTTTT. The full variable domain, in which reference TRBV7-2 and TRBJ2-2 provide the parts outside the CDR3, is GAGVSQSPSNKVTEKGKDVELRCDPISGHTALYWYRQSLGQGLEFLIYFQGNSAPDKSGLPSDRFSAERTGGSVSTLTIQRTQQEDSAVYLCASSQRGATGELFFGEGSRLTVL.

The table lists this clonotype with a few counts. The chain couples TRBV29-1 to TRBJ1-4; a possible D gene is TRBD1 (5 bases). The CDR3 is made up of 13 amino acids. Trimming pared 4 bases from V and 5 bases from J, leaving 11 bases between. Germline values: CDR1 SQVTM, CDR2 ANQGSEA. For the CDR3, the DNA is TGCAGCGTTGGTGGGGGACCCAATGAAAAACTGTTTTTT. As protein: CSVGGGPNEKLFF. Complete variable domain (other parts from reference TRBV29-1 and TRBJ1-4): SAVISQKPSRDICQRGTSLTIQCQVDSQVTMMFWYRQQPGQSLTLIATANQGSEATYESGFVIDKFPISRPNLTFSTLTVSNMSPEDSSIYLCSVGGGPNEKLFFGSGTQLSVL.

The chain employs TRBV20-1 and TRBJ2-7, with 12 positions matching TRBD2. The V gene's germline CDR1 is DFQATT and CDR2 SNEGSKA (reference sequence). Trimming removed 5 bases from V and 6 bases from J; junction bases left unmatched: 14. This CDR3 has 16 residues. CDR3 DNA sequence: TGCAGTGCTCGCTACCCTAGCGGGAGGGCCTTGGGCGAGCAGTACTTC. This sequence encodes CSARYPSGRALGEQYF.

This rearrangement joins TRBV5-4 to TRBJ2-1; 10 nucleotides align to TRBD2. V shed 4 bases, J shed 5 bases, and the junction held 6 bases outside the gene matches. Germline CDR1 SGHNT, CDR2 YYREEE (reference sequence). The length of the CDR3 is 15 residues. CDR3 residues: CASSQTSGNDNEQFF. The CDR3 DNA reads TGTGCCAGCAGCCAAACTAGCGGGAATGACAATGAGCAGTTCTTC. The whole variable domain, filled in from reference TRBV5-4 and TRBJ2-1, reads ETGVTQSPTHLIKTRGQQVTLRCSSQSGHNTVSWYQQALGQGPQFIFQYYREEENGRGNFPPRFSGLQFPNYSSELNVNALELDDSALYLCASSQTSGNDNEQFFGPGTRLTVL.

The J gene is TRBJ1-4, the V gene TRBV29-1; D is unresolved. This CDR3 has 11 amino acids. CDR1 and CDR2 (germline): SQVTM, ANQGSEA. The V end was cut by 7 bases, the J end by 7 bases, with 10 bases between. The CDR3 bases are TGCAGCGGCTTCGAGGGTGAAAAACTGTTTTTT. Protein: CSGFEGEKLFF.